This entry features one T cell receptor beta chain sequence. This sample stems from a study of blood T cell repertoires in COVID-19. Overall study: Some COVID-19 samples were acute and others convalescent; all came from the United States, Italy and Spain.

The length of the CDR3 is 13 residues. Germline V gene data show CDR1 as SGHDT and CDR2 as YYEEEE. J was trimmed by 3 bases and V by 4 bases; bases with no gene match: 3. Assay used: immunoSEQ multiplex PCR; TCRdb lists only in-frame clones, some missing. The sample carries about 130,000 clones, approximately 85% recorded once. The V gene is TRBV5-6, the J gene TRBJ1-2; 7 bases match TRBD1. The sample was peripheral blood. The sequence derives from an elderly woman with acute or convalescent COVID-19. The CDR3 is CASSQTGDYGYTF. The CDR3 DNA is TGTGCCAGCAGCCAAACAGGGGACTATGGCTACACCTTC. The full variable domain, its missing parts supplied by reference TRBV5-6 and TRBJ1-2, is DAGVTQSPTHLIKTRGQQVTLRCSPKSGHDTVSWYQQALGQGPQFIFQYYEEEERQRGNFPDRFSGHQFPNYSSELNVNALLLGDSALYLCASSQTGDYGYTFGSGTRLTVV.